The 19 T cell receptor beta chains below all came from one sample that was sequenced in a study of blood T cells in healthy people across ages. Through a sample-barcoded 5' primer and a J-beta primer mix, a second PCR was run for roughly 7 to 11 cycles. TCRdb re-derived calls from the 5' RACE reads in MiXCR, one entry per CDR3 protein. The table has about 680,000 distinct CDR3 sequences, more than 40% seen once. Sequencing was performed on blood. These receptors all stem from a woman aged 55 to 70 in good health.

This clonotype was observed once. The chain recombines TRBV7-9 with TRBJ2-3; 9 nucleotides align to TRBD2. With 4 bases clipped from V and 1 base from J, the junction kept 6 bases outside the gene matches. The CDR3 runs to 16 residues. Germline CDR1 is SEHNR and CDR2 is FQNEAQ (reference sequence). The CDR3 sequence is CASSSGLASRTDTQYF. The CDR3 DNA follows: TGTGCCAGCAGCTCTGGACTAGCGAGTCGCACAGATACGCAGTATTTT.

This chain links TRBV28 with TRBJ2-7, with D perhaps TRBD2 (6 bases). CDR3 length: 14 residues. The V gene lost 6 bases and the J gene lost 2 bases, with 14 bases spanning the gap. Germline V gives CDR1 MDHEN, CDR2 SYDVKM. The CDR3 nucleotides are TGTGCCAGCAGCCTGGTAGCGGCCGCCTACGAGCAGTACTTC. It specifies CASSLVAAAYEQYF.

This clonotype was picked up a small number of times. This chain uses TRBV5-4 with TRBJ1-3; no definite D call. The CDR3 loop spans 15 amino acids. The V and J ends lost 0 bases and 0 bases respectively, with 7 bases between them. The germline V gene encodes CDR1 SGHNT and CDR2 YYREEE (reference sequence). DNA of the CDR3: TGTGCCAGCAGCTTGGCATCAGCCTCTGGAAACACCATATATTTT. Translated: CASSLASASGNTIYF.

This clonotype was detected only a few times. The gene calls are TRBV29-1 and TRBJ2-5, with 7 bases identical to TRBD1. The J call may be mistaken, given a closer DNA end match to TRBJ2-7. The germline V gene encodes CDR1 SQVTM and CDR2 ANQGSEA. The CDR3 contains 13 residues. The CDR3 is CSVEDWDSYEQYF. The CDR3 DNA reads TGCAGCGTTGAAGACTGGGACAGCTACGAGCAGTACTTC.

The table lists this clonotype with a few counts. V gene TRBV6-6 combines with J gene TRBJ2-1; 12 bases are shared with TRBD2. The CDR3 runs to 15 residues. The germline CDR1 and CDR2 sequences are MNHNY and SVGAGI (reference sequence). V gave up 0 bases and J gave up 9 bases; unmatched junction bases: 3. The CDR3 nucleotides are TGTGCCAGCAGTTACTCGAGACTAGCGGGGGCTGAGCAGTTCTTC. This sequence encodes CASSYSRLAGAEQFF.

The rearrangement joins TRBV6-2 or TRBV6-3 to TRBJ2-4; D may be TRBD1 (5 bases). This CDR3 has 16 residues. The ends were cut back, 4 bases at V and 0 bases at J, with 13 bases in the middle. Germline assignment: CDR1 MNHEY and CDR2 SVGEGT. DNA for the CDR3: TGTGCCAGCAGTTTTTGGGGCAGCCTAGCCAAAAACATTCAGTACTTC. Amino acids: CASSFWGSLAKNIQYF.

The rearrangement joins TRBV7-2 to TRBJ2-1; D possibly corresponds to TRBD2 (5 bases). The CDR3 is 14 residues long. Trimming shortened V by 11 bases and J by 0 bases, and 14 bases separated the two germline ends. Germline loops: CDR1 SGHTA, CDR2 FQGNSA. The chain's CDR3 is CAGHGLLSYNEQFF. The CDR3 DNA follows: TGTGCCGGTCACGGACTCCTCTCCTACAATGAGCAGTTCTTC.

This chain links TRBV20-1 with TRBJ2-1; 7 bases are a match to TRBD2. V trimming: 3 bases; J trimming: 1 base; junction bases outside the gene matches: 6. CDR1 is DFQATT, CDR2 SNEGSKA, per germline (reference sequence). The CDR3 is 15 residues long. CDR3 DNA sequence: TGCAGTGCTAGGCAACTAGCGAGGTCCTACAATGAGCAGTTCTTC. Residues: CSARQLARSYNEQFF.

This clonotype was counted once. The genes are TRBV9 and TRBJ2-5; 12 bases fit TRBD1. Losses at the gene ends were 4 bases for V and 4 bases for J; bases not matched to a gene: 11. In germline, CDR1 is SGDLS, CDR2 YYNGEE. The CDR3 covers 17 residues. CDR3 nucleotides: TGTGCCAGCAGCTCCGGGACAGGGGGCTTCTGGGGAGAGACCCAGTACTTC. Protein product: CASSSGTGGFWGETQYF.

The sample holds a few counts of this clonotype. V and J are TRBV5-1 and TRBJ1-5; 7 bases match TRBD1. V gave up 1 base and J gave up 2 bases; unmatched junction bases: 3. CDR3 length: 15 amino acids. Germline V gene lookup returns CDR1 SGHRS and CDR2 YFSETQ. CDR3 loop: CASSLNTGGNQPQHF. The CDR3 DNA is TGCGCCAGCAGCTTGAACACAGGGGGCAATCAGCCCCAGCATTTT.

The rearrangement uses TRBV20-1 and TRBJ1-2; D may be TRBD1 (6 bases). The V end was cut by 2 bases, the J end by 1 base, with 17 bases between. This CDR3 region has 16 residues. CDR1 is DFQATT, CDR2 SNEGSKA, per germline (reference sequence). As DNA, the CDR3 is TGCAGTGCTAGAAGGGACAAGCCGAATATTAACTATGGCTACACCTTC. Its protein is CSARRDKPNINYGYTF.

The gene calls are TRBV27 and TRBJ1-2, with TRBD1 matching 7 bases. From germline, CDR1 is MNHEY and CDR2 SMNVEV (reference sequence). The CDR3 totals 16 residues. J lost 1 base, V lost 5 bases, and 10 bases had no gene match. CDR3 amino acids: CASSSRTGGDNYGYTF. The CDR3 coding sequence is TGTGCCAGCAGTAGCCGGACAGGAGGGGATAACTATGGCTACACCTTC.

The gene calls are TRBV20-1 and TRBJ2-7; D is undetermined. The CDR3 runs 14 residues. Trimming took 5 bases from V and 4 from J, leaving 18 bases between them. The germline CDR1 and CDR2 sequences are DFQATT and SNEGSKA (reference sequence). The CDR3 DNA follows: TGCAGTGCTCCTAGACTGCTTGTTCCGTACGAGCAGTACTTC. This encodes CSAPRLLVPYEQYF.

This chain connects TRBV2 to TRBJ1-5; D is undetermined. V was shortened by 1 base and J by 3 bases, with 7 bases between the two germline ends. The germline V gene has CDR1 SNHLY and CDR2 FYNNEI. This CDR3 region has 14 residues. The CDR3 DNA follows: TGTGCCAGCAGTGAAGGGCAGAACAATCAGCCCCAGCATTTT. Translation: CASSEGQNNQPQHF.

The chain joins TRBV27 to TRBJ1-5; 8 nucleotides agree with TRBD1. V dropped 2 bases and J dropped 1; count of bases not matched to a gene: 4. Germline CDR1 MNHEY, CDR2 SMNVEV (reference sequence). The CDR3 runs to 16 residues. CDR3 nucleotide sequence: TGTGCCAGCAGTTTACAGGGGGCCAAGAGCAATCAGCCCCAGCATTTT. It specifies CASSLQGAKSNQPQHF.

The chain links TRBV7-2 to TRBJ2-7, with TRBD2 matching over 12 bases. V lost 1 base, J lost 3 bases, and 10 bases stayed unmatched. The CDR3 length is 18 residues. Germline CDR1 is SGHTA and CDR2 is FQGNSA. CDR3 loop: CASSLVTPTSGSGYEQYF. The CDR3 nucleotides read TGTGCCAGCAGCTTAGTGACACCGACTAGCGGGAGTGGCTACGAGCAGTACTTC.

This clonotype came up a few times. The chain has TRBV20-1 and TRBJ2-4, with TRBD2 matching over 7 bases. The J call is doubtful: the DNA matches TRBJ2-7 better. This CDR3 is built from 14 residues. Germline CDR1 reads DFQATT; CDR2 reads SNEGSKA (reference sequence). The CDR3 is CSARSAGVENEQYF. In DNA form, the CDR3 reads TGCAGTGCTAGATCGGCGGGAGTAGAAAACGAGCAGTACTTC.

This chain joins TRBV29-1 and TRBJ2-7, with D perhaps matching TRBD1 (6 bases). Germline V gene data show CDR1 as SQVTM and CDR2 as ANQGSEA. The V gene lost 4 bases and the J gene lost 7 bases, with 23 bases spanning the gap. The CDR3 sequence is 15 residues long. In nucleotides, the CDR3 is TGCAGCGTTGTCAAGACAGGAGGCTCCTACAATGAGCAGTACTTC. Amino acid sequence: CSVVKTGGSYNEQYF.

Note on this clonotype: One junction end does not reproduce the germline sequence, and a read error may be involved. The CDR3 nucleotides read TGCAGCGTCGCTGACGGAGACTATAGCTACACCTTC. The encoded protein is CSVADGDYSYTF. J is TRBJ1-2 and V is TRBV29-1; D uncertain. Germline lookup yields CDR1 SQVTM and CDR2 ANQGSEA. CDR3 length: 12 amino acids.